The 32 T cell receptor beta chains in this list originate from one sample, sequenced in a study of shared clonotypes between healthy human individuals. Cells designated naive CD8 were CD45RO-negative and were positively selected for CCR7, with terminally differentiated effector memory CD45RA+ cells excluded. Profiled with immunoSEQ multiplex PCR; TCRdb holds only in-frame clones, not every one. The sample holds about 2 million clones, approximately 94% seen once. Sequenced material: naive CD8+ T cells sorted from blood. The receptors shown here come from a man aged 18-30 years in good health.

The chain employs TRBV13 and TRBJ1-4; TRBD1 matches at 9 bases. This CDR3 has 14 residues. Germline values: CDR1 PRHDT, CDR2 FYEKMQ (reference sequence). Unmatched junction bases numbered 5, after V lost 0 bases and J lost 12 bases. The CDR3 bases are TGTGCCAGCAGCTTAGGGACAGGGGGTTCGGAACTGTTTTTT. Translation: CASSLGTGGSELFF.

This clone was seen just once. The rearrangement joins TRBV28 to TRBJ1-1; D is undetermined. The CDR3 consists of 11 residues. V shed 3 bases and J shed 6 bases, with 5 bases lying between them. CDR1 MDHEN and CDR2 SYDVKM come from the germline V gene. The CDR3 DNA is TGTGCCAGCAGTTTCCAGGCTGAAGCTTTCTTT. Translation gives CASSFQAEAFF.

This sequence joins TRBV27 and TRBJ1-2, with 9 bases lining up with TRBD1. The CDR3 is 15 amino acids. The germline V gene encodes CDR1 MNHEY and CDR2 SMNVEV (reference sequence). The V and J ends lost 4 bases and 2 bases, in that order; junction bases with no gene match: 5. CDR3 nucleotides: TGTGCCAGCAGTTCCGGACAGGGGTGGAACTATGGCTACACCTTC. Its translation: CASSSGQGWNYGYTF.

V gene TRBV7-6 combines with J gene TRBJ2-7; 8 positions agree with TRBD1. Germline V gives CDR1 SGHVS, CDR2 FNYEAQ. The CDR3 has 12 amino acids. Losses at the gene ends were 4 bases for V and 6 bases for J; bases not matched to a gene: 2. The DNA for the CDR3 is TGTGCCAGCAGCTCGACAGGGGTCGAGCAGTACTTC. As protein: CASSSTGVEQYF.

The V and J genes are TRBV9 and TRBJ1-1; no definite D call. The V and J ends lost 1 base and 1 base respectively, with 5 bases between them. The CDR3 is made up of 13 amino acids. The germline gives CDR1 SGDLS, CDR2 YYNGEE. The CDR3, as DNA: TGTGCCAGCAGCGTAAATCCGAACACTGAAGCTTTCTTT. Protein: CASSVNPNTEAFF.

CDR3 coding DNA: TGTGCCAGCAGTAAGGGAGTTATGTCCTACAATGAGCAGTTCTTC. Its protein is CASSKGVMSYNEQFF. The chain recombines TRBV27 with TRBJ2-1; D might be TRBD2 (5 bases). Germline V CDR1 and CDR2: MNHEY, SMNVEV (reference sequence). The CDR3 is made up of 15 amino acids. The V end lost 5 bases, the J end lost 1 base, and 12 bases lay between the germline ends.

V and J are TRBV7-9 and TRBJ2-5; D is ambiguous. V lost 0 bases and J lost 0, with 5 bases in between. This CDR3 has 14 residues. Germline V gene lookup returns CDR1 SEHNR and CDR2 FQNEAQ (reference sequence). The CDR3 region has the DNA TGTGCCAGCAGCTTAGCTGTCGACCAAGAGACCCAGTACTTC. This sequence encodes CASSLAVDQETQYF.

The rearrangement links TRBV6-4 to TRBJ2-1; 7 nucleotides line up with TRBD1. V was pared by 2 bases and J by 8 bases, with 9 bases of the junction left unmatched. The CDR3 length is 15 residues. Looked up from germline, CDR1 is MRHNA and CDR2 is SNTAGT. The CDR3 sequence is CASSDLPRGQDEQFF. As DNA, the CDR3 is TGTGCCAGCAGTGACCTTCCGAGGGGGCAAGATGAGCAGTTCTTC.

This clone was seen a few times. The J gene is TRBJ1-6, the V gene TRBV13; the D is unclear. Germline CDR1 reads PRHDT; CDR2 reads FYEKMQ (reference sequence). The CDR3 runs to 12 residues. V dropped 8 bases and J dropped 10 bases, with 12 bases sitting between them. CDR3 loop: CASLGENSPLHF. The CDR3 DNA reads TGTGCCAGCCTTGGGGAAAACTCACCCCTCCACTTT.

V gene TRBV29-1 combines with J gene TRBJ2-3; TRBD1 agrees at 8 bases. This CDR3 spans 17 amino acids. The trim removed 4 bases at V and 4 bases at J, leaving 16 bases unmatched. Germline-derived CDR1 and CDR2 are SQVTM and ANQGSEA. The CDR3 reads CSVVQGAIGLIPDTQYF. CDR3 nucleotides: TGCAGCGTTGTTCAGGGGGCTATTGGTTTGATCCCAGATACGCAGTATTTT.

The CDR3 is CASSLTGESEKLFF. The CDR3 DNA sequence: TGTGCCAGCAGCTTGACAGGTGAATCTGAAAAACTGTTTTTT. V usage is TRBV5-6 and J usage is TRBJ1-4; a weak D match, TRBD1 (5 bases). Germline CDR1 and CDR2: SGHDT and YYEEEE. The CDR3 sequence is 14 residues long. Trimming left V 1 base short and J 7 bases short, with 11 bases between.

This chain uses TRBV4-1 with TRBJ2-5, with D perhaps matching TRBD1 (6 bases). The CDR3 sequence is 16 residues long. The germline CDR1 and CDR2 sequences are MGHRA and YSYEKL. The V and J ends lost 2 bases and 1 base respectively, with 14 bases between them. In nucleotides, the CDR3 is TGCGCCAGCAGCCAAACCGAGGGACAACTCCAAGAGACCCAGTACTTC. This gives the protein CASSQTEGQLQETQYF.

This chain joins TRBV27 and TRBJ1-1; tentatively, D is TRBD1 (5 bases). The CDR3 runs 14 residues. Germline CDR1 MNHEY, CDR2 SMNVEV (reference sequence). Trimming took 4 bases from V and 5 from J, leaving 14 bases between them. The CDR3 reads CASSSNPGRTEAFF. The CDR3 DNA is TGTGCCAGCAGTTCCAATCCAGGGAGGACTGAAGCTTTCTTT.

The V gene is TRBV4-1, the J gene TRBJ2-3; TRBD2 matches 9 bases. Germline V gives CDR1 MGHRA, CDR2 YSYEKL. V was pared by 1 base and J by 6 bases, with 14 bases of the junction left unmatched. The CDR3 sequence is 18 residues long. CDR3 in DNA: TGCGCCAGCAGCCAAGGGTCTAGCGGGGCTTCTGTAGGGGATACGCAGTATTTT. Translating gives CASSQGSSGASVGDTQYF.

The rearrangement joins TRBV11-1 to TRBJ1-4; D ambiguous. Germline V gene sequence: CDR1 SGHAT, CDR2 FQDESV (reference sequence). This CDR3 comprises 12 residues. V lost 8 bases and J lost 10, with 14 bases in between. The CDR3 reads CASGDYSGKLFF. Written as DNA, the CDR3 is TGTGCCAGCGGGGATTATAGTGGAAAACTGTTTTTT.

The chain is built from TRBV9 and TRBJ1-3; no definite D call. The CDR3 loop spans 15 amino acids. In germline, CDR1 is SGDLS, CDR2 YYNGEE. Trimming removed 3 bases at V and 3 bases at J, with 13 bases between. The CDR3 bases are TGTGCCAGCAGCGCAAGGGTGGACTTTGGAAACACCATATATTTT. Its translation is CASSARVDFGNTIYF.

This clone occurred once. The chain joins TRBV13 to TRBJ2-7, with D hard to call. The germline V gene has CDR1 PRHDT and CDR2 FYEKMQ (reference sequence). CDR3 size: 13 residues. Deletions cut 5 bases from V and 5 bases from J, with 13 bases between. The CDR3: CASSPGPTHEQYF. As DNA, the CDR3 is TGTGCCAGCAGCCCAGGCCCCACCCACGAGCAGTACTTC.

This chain connects TRBV15 to TRBJ2-3; unclear D gene. The CDR3 spans 17 residues. The germline V gene encodes CDR1 LNHNV and CDR2 YYDKDF (reference sequence). Trimming stripped 4 bases from V and 0 bases from J, with 17 bases between. CDR3 sequence: CATSTPPDSESTDTQYF. The CDR3 DNA sequence: TGTGCCACCAGCACCCCTCCCGACTCGGAAAGCACAGATACGCAGTATTTT.

About this clone: The sample carries other DNA sequences with the same CDR3. The rearrangement links TRBV4-1 to TRBJ2-7, with 10 bases matching TRBD2. The CDR3 runs to 15 residues. Trimming at V came to 1 base and at J to 1 base, leaving 1 base not matched to a gene. Germline V gene data show CDR1 as MGHRA and CDR2 as YSYEKL. The CDR3 nucleotides are TGCGCCAGCAGCCAAGGTAGCGGGGGGTCCTACGAGCAGTACTTC. It yields the protein CASSQGSGGSYEQYF.

The chain couples TRBV9 to TRBJ2-2; no reliable D call. CDR3 length equals 14 residues. Germline loops: CDR1 SGDLS, CDR2 YYNGEE. Deletions cut 3 bases from V and 5 bases from J, with 11 bases between. The CDR3 DNA sequence: TGTGCCAGCAGCGACCTGCAAAAAACCGGGGAGCTGTTTTTT. It specifies CASSDLQKTGELFF.

This clone was seen only once. In DNA form, the CDR3 reads TGTGCCAGCCCCGGGCCCGGAGACAATAGCAATCAGCCCCAGCATTTT. Translated: CASPGPGDNSNQPQHF. The chain has TRBV5-6 and TRBJ1-5; no clear D. Germline assignment: CDR1 SGHDT and CDR2 YYEEEE. This CDR3 spans 16 amino acids. V was cut by 7 bases and J by 0 bases, with 17 bases left in between.

This chain connects TRBV27 to TRBJ2-4; 7 bases map to TRBD1. Trimming cost V 5 bases and J 6 bases; bases outside gene matches: 4. The CDR3 runs to 13 residues. Germline V gives CDR1 MNHEY, CDR2 SMNVEV (reference sequence). CDR3 protein: CASSPPGGNIQYF. In DNA form, the CDR3 reads TGTGCCAGCAGTCCCCCAGGGGGAAACATTCAGTACTTC.

About this clone itself: This sample also contains other DNA sequences that code for the same CDR3. The V call is TRBV4-1, the J call TRBJ2-7, with a weak D call TRBD2 (6 bases). The V end was cut by 4 bases, the J end by 1 base, with 11 bases between. The length of the CDR3 is 14 residues. CDR1 and CDR2 from the germline V gene are MGHRA and YSYEKL. The DNA of the CDR3 is TGCGCCAGCAGCCTGGCGGGGCCGTCCTACGAGCAGTACTTC. Amino acids: CASSLAGPSYEQYF.

On this clone: The same CDR3 can be traced to other DNA sequences in this sample. This rearrangement joins TRBV27 to TRBJ2-7; a weak D match, TRBD1 (6 bases). V lost 5 bases and J lost 0, with 11 bases in between. There are 14 residues in the CDR3. The germline V gene has CDR1 MNHEY and CDR2 SMNVEV (reference sequence). CDR3 bases: TGTGCCAGCAGTCTTCGGACAGCCTCCTACGAGCAGTACTTC. This encodes CASSLRTASYEQYF.

This clone was recorded only once. This chain uses TRBV19 with TRBJ1-5, with D perhaps matching TRBD1 (6 bases). CDR1 and CDR2 from the germline V gene are LNHDA and SQIVND (reference sequence). The V and J ends lost 7 bases and 5 bases respectively, with 18 bases between them. This CDR3 has 15 amino acids. The CDR3 DNA is TGTGCCAGTAAAAAGGGGGGCACTGTCGATCAGCCCCAGCATTTT. As protein: CASKKGGTVDQPQHF.

The DNA for the CDR3 is TGTGCCAGCAGCTTAGGACAAGGGGGGGGCTATGGCTACACCTTC. It encodes CASSLGQGGGYGYTF. This chain links TRBV7-9 with TRBJ1-2; a possible D gene is TRBD1 (6 bases). Germline CDR1 and CDR2: SEHNR and FQNEAQ (reference sequence). The V end lost 1 base, the J end lost 4 bases, and 13 bases lay between the germline ends. The length of the CDR3 is 15 residues.

The J gene is TRBJ1-5, the V gene TRBV7-9, with a possible D match to TRBD1 (6 bases). This CDR3 contains 15 residues. Germline-derived CDR1 and CDR2 are SEHNR and FQNEAQ (reference sequence). V was trimmed by 1 base and J by 6 bases, leaving 13 bases between them. Here the CDR3 DNA reads TGTGCCAGCAGCTTAGGCAGGGGACTGGGTCAGCCCCAGCATTTT. Amino acids: CASSLGRGLGQPQHF.

V usage is TRBV4-3 and J usage is TRBJ2-7; the match to TRBD1 covers 10 bases. This CDR3 has 14 amino acids. The germline gives CDR1 LGHNA, CDR2 YSLEER. V shed 3 bases and J 6 bases; nucleotides not matched to a gene: 5. The CDR3 spells CASSQRQGAGEQYF. The CDR3 DNA follows: TGCGCCAGCAGCCAGCGACAGGGGGCTGGCGAGCAGTACTTC.

The chain employs TRBV11-2 and TRBJ1-1; D ambiguous. The V and J ends lost 5 bases and 0 bases respectively, with 4 bases between them. Germline CDR1 is SGHAT and CDR2 is FQNNGV. The CDR3 totals 12 residues. This CDR3 is CASSRMNTEAFF. The CDR3 DNA reads TGTGCCAGCAGCAGAATGAACACTGAAGCTTTCTTT. Together with reference TRBV11-2 and TRBJ1-1, the CDR3 gives the full variable domain: EAGVAQSPRYKIIEKRQSVAFWCNPISGHATLYWYQQILGQGPKLLIQFQNNGVVDDSQLPKDRFSAERLKGVDSTLKIQPAKLEDSAVYLCASSRMNTEAFFGQGTRLTVV.

This chain joins TRBV11-2 and TRBJ2-7, with 7 bases that match TRBD1. The junction had 9 bases not matched to a gene; V was cut back by 5 bases and J by 5 bases. The CDR3 consists of 14 residues. Per the germline V gene, CDR1 is SGHAT and CDR2 is FQNNGV. The chain's CDR3 is CASSLHRGVHEQYF. Here the CDR3 DNA reads TGTGCCAGCAGCCTCCACAGGGGTGTGCACGAGCAGTACTTC.

This clone occurred once. The chain uses TRBV4-1 and TRBJ2-5, with TRBD2 as a possible D gene (6 bases). CDR1 and CDR2 from the germline V gene are MGHRA and YSYEKL. This CDR3 is 19 amino acids long. The V end lost 0 bases, the J end lost 2 bases, and 22 bases lay between the germline ends. The DNA for the CDR3 is TGCGCCAGCAGCCAAGAGGGATGGGACTCCCTGTACCCACAAGAGACCCAGTACTTC. This translates into CASSQEGWDSLYPQETQYF.

The J gene is TRBJ2-3, the V gene TRBV6-6; 10 nucleotides line up with TRBD2. This CDR3 spans 15 amino acids. Germline V gives CDR1 MNHNY, CDR2 SVGAGI (reference sequence). The V and J ends lost 5 bases and 6 bases, in that order; junction bases with no gene match: 8. The CDR3 DNA reads TGTGCCAGCAGTCCCCCTAGCGGGAGATACGATACGCAGTATTTT. The encoded protein is CASSPPSGRYDTQYF.